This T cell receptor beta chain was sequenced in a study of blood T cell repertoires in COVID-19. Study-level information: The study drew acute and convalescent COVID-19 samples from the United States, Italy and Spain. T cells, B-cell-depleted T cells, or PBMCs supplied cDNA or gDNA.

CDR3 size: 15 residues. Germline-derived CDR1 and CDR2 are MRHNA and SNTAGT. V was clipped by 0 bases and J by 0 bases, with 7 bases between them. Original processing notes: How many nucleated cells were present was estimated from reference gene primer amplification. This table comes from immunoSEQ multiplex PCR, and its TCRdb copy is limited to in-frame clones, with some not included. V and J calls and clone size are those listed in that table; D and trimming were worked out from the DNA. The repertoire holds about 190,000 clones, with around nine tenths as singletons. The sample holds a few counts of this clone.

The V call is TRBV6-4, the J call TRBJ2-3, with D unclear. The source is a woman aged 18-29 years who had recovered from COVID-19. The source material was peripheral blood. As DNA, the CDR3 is TGTGCCAGCAGTGACTCGGTAGCTAGCACAGATACGCAGTATTTT. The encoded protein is CASSDSVASTDTQYF.